This T cell receptor beta chain was captured by sequencing in a study of cytomegalovirus exposure and HLA in healthy donors. Study-wide context: The platform used for the approximately 130 validation repertoires matched that of the roughly 700 first-cohort repertoires, a later analysis reported.

On this clone: Its antigen remains unidentified.

The study's findings and limits: Specific recognition of CMV antigens was confirmed in vitro for a few chains (all CMV-associated). The study put 150 or so TCR beta chains on its list as cytomegalovirus-associated. Within the approximately 130 validation repertoires, first-cohort TCR clusters tended to co-occur, according to a later analysis.

Profiled with immunoSEQ multiplex PCR; TCRdb holds only in-frame clones, not every one. The sample records a few hundred thousand clones, 90% being singletons. The sequencing sample was made of PBMCs. The TCR sequence derives from a woman between 18 and 30 years old in good health and CMV-seronegative.

CDR3 residues: CASSLPGQHPYEQYV. As DNA, the CDR3 is TGTGCCAGCAGCCTACCCGGACAGCACCCCTACGAGCAGTACGTC. This chain links TRBV28 with TRBJ2-7, with a weak D call TRBD1 (6 bases). The V and J ends lost 6 bases and 2 bases respectively, with 17 bases between them. The CDR3 has 15 residues. Germline V gene data show CDR1 as MDHEN and CDR2 as SYDVKM.